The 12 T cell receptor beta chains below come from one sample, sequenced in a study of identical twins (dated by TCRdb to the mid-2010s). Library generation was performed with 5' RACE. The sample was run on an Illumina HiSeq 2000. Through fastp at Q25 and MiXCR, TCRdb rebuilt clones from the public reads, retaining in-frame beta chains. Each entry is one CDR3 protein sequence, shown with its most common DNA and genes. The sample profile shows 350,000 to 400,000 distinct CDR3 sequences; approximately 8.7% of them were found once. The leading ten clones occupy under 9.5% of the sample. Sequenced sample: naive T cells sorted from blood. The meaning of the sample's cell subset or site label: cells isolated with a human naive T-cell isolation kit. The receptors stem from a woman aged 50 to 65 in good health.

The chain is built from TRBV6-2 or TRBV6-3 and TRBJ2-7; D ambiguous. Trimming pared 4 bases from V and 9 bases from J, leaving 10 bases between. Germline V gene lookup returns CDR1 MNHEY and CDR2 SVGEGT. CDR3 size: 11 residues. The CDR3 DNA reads TGTGCCAGCAGTTTTTCCGGAGCGCAGTACTTC. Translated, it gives CASSFSGAQYF.

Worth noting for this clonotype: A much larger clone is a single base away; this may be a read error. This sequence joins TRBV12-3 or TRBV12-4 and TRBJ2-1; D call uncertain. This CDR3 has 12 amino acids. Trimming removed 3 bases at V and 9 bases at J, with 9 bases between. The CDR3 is CASSFPKGEQFF. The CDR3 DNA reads TGTGCCAGCAGTTTCCCTAAAGGTGAGCAGTTCTTC.

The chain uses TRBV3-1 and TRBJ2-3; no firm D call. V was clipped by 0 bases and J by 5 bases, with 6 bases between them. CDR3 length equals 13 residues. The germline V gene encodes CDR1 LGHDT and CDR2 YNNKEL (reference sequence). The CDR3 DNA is TGTGCCAGCAGCCAAGATATCGGAGATACGCAGTATTTT. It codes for CASSQDIGDTQYF.

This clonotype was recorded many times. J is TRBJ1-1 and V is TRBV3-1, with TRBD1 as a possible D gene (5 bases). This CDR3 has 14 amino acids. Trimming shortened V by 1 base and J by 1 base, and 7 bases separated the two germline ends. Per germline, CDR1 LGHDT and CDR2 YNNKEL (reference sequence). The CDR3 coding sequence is TGTGCCAGCAGCCAAGCAGGGCCGAACACTGAAGCTTTCTTT. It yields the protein CASSQAGPNTEAFF.

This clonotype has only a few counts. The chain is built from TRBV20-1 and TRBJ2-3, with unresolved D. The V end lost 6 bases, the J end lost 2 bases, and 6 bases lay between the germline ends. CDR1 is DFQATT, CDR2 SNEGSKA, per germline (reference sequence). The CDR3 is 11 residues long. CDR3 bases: TGCAGTGCCGGATTCACAGATACGCAGTATTTT. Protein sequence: CSAGFTDTQYF.

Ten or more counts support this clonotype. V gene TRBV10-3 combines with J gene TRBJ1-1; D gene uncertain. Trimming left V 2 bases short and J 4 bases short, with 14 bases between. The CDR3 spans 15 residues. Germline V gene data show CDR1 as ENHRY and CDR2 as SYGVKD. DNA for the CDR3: TGTGCCATCAGTGAGACCGGAGCCGGGTTCACTGAAGCTTTCTTT. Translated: CAISETGAGFTEAFF.

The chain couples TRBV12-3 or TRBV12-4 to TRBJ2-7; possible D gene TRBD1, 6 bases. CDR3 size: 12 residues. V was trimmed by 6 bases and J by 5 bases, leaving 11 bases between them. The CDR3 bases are TGTGCCAGCAGCCCCGCAGGGGACGAGCAGTACTTC. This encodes CASSPAGDEQYF.

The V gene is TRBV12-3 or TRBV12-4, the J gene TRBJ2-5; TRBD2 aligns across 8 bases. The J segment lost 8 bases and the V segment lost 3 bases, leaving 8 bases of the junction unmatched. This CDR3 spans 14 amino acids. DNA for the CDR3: TGTGCCAGCAGTTTCTGGGGACTAGGGGAAACCCAGTACTTC. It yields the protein CASSFWGLGETQYF.

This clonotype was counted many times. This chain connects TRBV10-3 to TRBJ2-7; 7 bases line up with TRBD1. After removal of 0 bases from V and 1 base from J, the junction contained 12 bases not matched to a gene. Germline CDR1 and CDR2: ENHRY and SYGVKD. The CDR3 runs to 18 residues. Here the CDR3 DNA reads TGTGCCATCAGTGAGTCGGGTTTGTCCGGGACAGATTCCTACGAGCAGTACTTC. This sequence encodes CAISESGLSGTDSYEQYF.

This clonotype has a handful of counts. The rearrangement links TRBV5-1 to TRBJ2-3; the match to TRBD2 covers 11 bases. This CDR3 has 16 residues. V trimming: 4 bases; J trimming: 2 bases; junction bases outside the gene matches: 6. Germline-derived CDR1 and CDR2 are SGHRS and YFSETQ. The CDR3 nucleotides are TGCGCCAGCAGCGGGGGACTAGCGGACCCCACAGATACGCAGTATTTT. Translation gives CASSGGLADPTDTQYF.

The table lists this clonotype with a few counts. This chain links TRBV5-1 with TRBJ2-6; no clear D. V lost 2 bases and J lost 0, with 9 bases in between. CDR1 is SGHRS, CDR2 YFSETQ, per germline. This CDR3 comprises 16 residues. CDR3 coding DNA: TGCGCCAGCAGCTTTCCCGTGGACTCTGGGGCCAACGTCCTGACTTTC. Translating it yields CASSFPVDSGANVLTF.

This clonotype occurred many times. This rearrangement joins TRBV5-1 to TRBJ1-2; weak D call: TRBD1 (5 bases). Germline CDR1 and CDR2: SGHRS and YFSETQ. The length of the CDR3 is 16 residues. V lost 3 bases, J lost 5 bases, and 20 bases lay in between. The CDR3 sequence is CASSSKDRLRGYGYTF. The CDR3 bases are TGCGCCAGCAGCTCCAAGGATCGGCTGAGGGGTTATGGCTACACCTTC.